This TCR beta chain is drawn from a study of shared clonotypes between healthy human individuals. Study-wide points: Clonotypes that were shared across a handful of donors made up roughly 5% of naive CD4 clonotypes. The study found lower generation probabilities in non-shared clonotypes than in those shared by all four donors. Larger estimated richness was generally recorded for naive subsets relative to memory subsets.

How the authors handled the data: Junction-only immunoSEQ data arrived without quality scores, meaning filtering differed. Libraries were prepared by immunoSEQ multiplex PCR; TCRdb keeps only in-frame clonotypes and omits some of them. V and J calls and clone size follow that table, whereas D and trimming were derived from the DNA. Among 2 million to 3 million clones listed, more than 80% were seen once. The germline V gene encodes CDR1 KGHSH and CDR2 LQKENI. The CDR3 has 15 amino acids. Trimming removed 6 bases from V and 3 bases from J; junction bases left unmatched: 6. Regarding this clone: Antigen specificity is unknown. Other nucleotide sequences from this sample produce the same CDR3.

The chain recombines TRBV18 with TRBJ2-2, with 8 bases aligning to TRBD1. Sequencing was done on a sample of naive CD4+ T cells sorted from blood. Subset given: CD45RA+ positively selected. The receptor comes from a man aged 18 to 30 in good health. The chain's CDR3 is CASSPDRGYTGELFF. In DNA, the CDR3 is TGTGCCAGCTCCCCTGACAGGGGTTACACCGGGGAGCTGTTTTTT.